The entry that follows covers one TCR beta chain sequence. The data are from a study of shared clonotypes between healthy human individuals. The CDR3 runs to 13 residues. Germline CDR1 and CDR2: SGHRS and YFSETQ. Trimming cost V 3 bases and J 3 bases; bases outside gene matches: 2. Sorted-subset replicate PCRs used roughly 180 ng DNA, some 33,000 T cell genomes. TCRdb's table, derived via immunoSEQ multiplex PCR, lists solely in-frame clones and lacks some. The sample holds over a million clones; roughly 96% are singletons and the top ten take roughly 1.2%. The rearrangement joins TRBV5-1 to TRBJ2-5, with 7 bases that match TRBD1. Sequencing was performed on naive CD4+ T cells sorted from blood. Specified subset: CD45RA+ positively selected. The clonotype originates from a man younger than 40 in good health. CDR3 amino acids: CASSSGQEETQYF. The CDR3 coding sequence is TGCGCCAGCAGCTCTGGACAGGAAGAGACCCAGTACTTC. Drawing the rest from reference TRBV5-1 and TRBJ2-5, the complete variable domain is KAGVTQTPRYLIKTRGQQVTLSCSPISGHRSVSWYQQTPGQGLQFLFEYFSETQRNKGNFPGRFSGRQFSNSRSEMNVSTLELGDSALYLCASSSGQEETQYFGPGTRLLVL.